The 26 T cell receptor beta chains in this list originate from one sample, sequenced in a study of PD-L1 blockade in urothelial cancer. TCRdb keeps only in-frame clones here, not all; method: immunoSEQ multiplex PCR. The profile shows 57,000 or so clones, about 80% of them singletons. The sample was PBMCs, taken around atezolizumab (anti-PD-L1) treatment. These receptors came from a man in his 70s with urothelial cancer.

V usage is TRBV30 and J usage is TRBJ2-1; weak D call: TRBD1 (6 bases). Per the germline V gene, CDR1 is GTSNPN and CDR2 is SVGIG (reference sequence). V shed 2 bases and J shed 12 bases, with 20 bases lying between them. The CDR3 extends over 14 amino acids. DNA for the CDR3: TGTGCCTGGAGTCGAAGTAGGGGGAGAGGCGGGCAGTTCTTC. It is translated as CAWSRSRGRGGQFF.

V and J are TRBV2 and TRBJ2-7; 14 nucleotides line up with TRBD2. Germline V gene sequence: CDR1 SNHLY, CDR2 FYNNEI. The CDR3 totals 15 residues. The ends lost 6 bases at V and 4 bases at J; junction bases unmatched: 5. The CDR3 loop reads CASSGTSGSSYEQYF. The CDR3 nucleotides are TGTGCCAGCAGCGGGACTAGCGGGAGTAGTTACGAGCAGTACTTC. The entire variable domain, with the rest obtained from reference TRBV2 and TRBJ2-7, is as follows: EPEVTQTPSHQVTQMGQEVILRCVPISNHLYFYWYRQILGQKVEFLVSFYNNEISEKSEIFDDQFSVERPDGSNFTLKIRSTKLEDSAMYFCASSGTSGSSYEQYFGPGTRLTVT.

The chain carries TRBV6-5 and TRBJ1-3, with D uncertain. V was cut by 3 bases and J by 0 bases, with 6 bases left in between. Germline values: CDR1 MNHEY, CDR2 SVGAGI. This CDR3 is 14 amino acids long. CDR3 in amino acids: CASSYTVSGNTIYF. DNA for the CDR3: TGTGCCAGCAGTTATACAGTCTCTGGAAACACCATATATTTT.

J is TRBJ2-7 and V is TRBV2; D may be TRBD1 (7 bases). CDR1 and CDR2 (germline): SNHLY, FYNNEI. V lost 6 bases and J lost 9, with 12 bases in between. The CDR3 runs to 11 residues. DNA for the CDR3: TGTGCCAGCAGCCCGCGGGACAGGCAGTACTTC. Translating gives CASSPRDRQYF.

CDR3 amino acids: CASSTPDSQETQYF. CDR3 bases: TGTGCCAGCAGTACTCCCGACAGCCAAGAGACCCAGTACTTC. This chain connects TRBV27 to TRBJ2-5; possibly TRBD1 for D (5 bases). This CDR3 has 14 amino acids. V dropped 5 bases and J dropped 1 base, with 11 bases sitting between them. Germline CDR1 and CDR2: MNHEY and SMNVEV (reference sequence).

The chain couples TRBV9 to TRBJ2-3; TRBD2 aligns across 12 bases. J was trimmed by 6 bases and V by 3 bases; bases with no gene match: 8. The CDR3 extends over 16 amino acids. CDR1 SGDLS and CDR2 YYNGEE come from the germline V gene. CDR3 in amino acids: CASSGRLAGVGDTQYF. The CDR3 DNA is TGTGCCAGCAGCGGACGACTAGCGGGAGTCGGCGATACGCAGTATTTT.

This chain uses TRBV30 with TRBJ2-5, with D possibly TRBD2 on 7 matching bases. Germline V gene data show CDR1 as GTSNPN and CDR2 as SVGIG (reference sequence). CDR3 length equals 15 residues. V was pared by 2 bases and J by 4 bases, with 17 bases between. CDR3 sequence: CAWSNGGPLRETQYF. The DNA for the CDR3 is TGTGCCTGGAGTAACGGGGGGCCTTTGAGAGAGACCCAGTACTTC.

The chain links TRBV5-4 to TRBJ2-5, with unresolved D. The germline V gene encodes CDR1 SGHNT and CDR2 YYREEE (reference sequence). Trimming removed 0 bases from V and 7 bases from J, with 10 bases in between. The CDR3 extends over 13 amino acids. The CDR3: CASSLGSTTTQYF. The CDR3, as DNA: TGTGCCAGCAGCTTGGGGTCTACTACGACCCAGTACTTC.

The V gene is TRBV5-4, the J gene TRBJ2-1, with 8 bases lining up with TRBD1. J was trimmed by 0 bases and V by 4 bases; bases with no gene match: 6. The CDR3 loop spans 16 amino acids. In germline, CDR1 is SGHNT, CDR2 YYREEE (reference sequence). The CDR3 spells CASSQDRASSYNEQFF. CDR3 DNA sequence: TGTGCCAGCAGCCAGGACAGGGCGAGCTCCTACAATGAGCAGTTCTTC.

The rearrangement uses TRBV6-4 and TRBJ1-2; 7 bases are a match to TRBD1. V shed 4 bases and J 3 bases; nucleotides not matched to a gene: 5. Germline V lookup: CDR1 MRHNA, CDR2 SNTAGT. CDR3 size: 14 residues. DNA for the CDR3: TGTGCCAGCAGTGGTGGACAGGATCACTATGGCTACACCTTC. Its translation: CASSGGQDHYGYTF.

The chain employs TRBV25-1 and TRBJ1-1; D remains unclear. Germline loops: CDR1 MGHDK, CDR2 SYGVNS. The CDR3 has 15 residues. V was trimmed by 2 bases and J by 4 bases, leaving 14 bases between them. The CDR3 DNA reads as TGTGCCAGCAGTGAACTAGCGGGGAGCGGCACTGAAGCTTTCTTT. Translating gives CASSELAGSGTEAFF.

A few counts support this clone. This CDR3 is CASSREGQTYEQYF. For the CDR3, the DNA is TGTGCCAGTAGTCGAGAAGGACAGACCTACGAGCAGTACTTC. V is TRBV19 and J is TRBJ2-7; a weak D match, TRBD1 (6 bases). Germline CDR1 reads LNHDA; CDR2 reads SQIVND (reference sequence). Trimming removed 5 bases at V and 2 bases at J, with 13 bases between. The CDR3 spans 14 residues.

The chain couples TRBV19 to TRBJ1-2, with TRBD1 matching over 8 bases. Germline lookup yields CDR1 LNHDA and CDR2 SQIVND (reference sequence). V shed 1 base and J 7 bases; nucleotides not matched to a gene: 11. CDR3 length equals 16 residues. The CDR3 region has the DNA TGTGCCAGTAGTATAGGAGACCCCGGGACAGGCTTTGGCTACACCTTC. Encoded protein: CASSIGDPGTGFGYTF.

This clone has a handful of counts. This chain links TRBV28 with TRBJ1-2, with TRBD1 as a possible D gene (6 bases). The CDR3 sequence is 15 residues long. Germline CDR1 reads MDHEN; CDR2 reads SYDVKM. The V gene lost 6 bases and the J gene lost 6 bases, with 20 bases spanning the gap. The CDR3 reads CASSLTVRGGDGYTF. CDR3 bases: TGTGCCAGCAGCCTTACCGTCAGGGGCGGCGATGGCTACACCTTC.

The J gene is TRBJ2-7, the V gene TRBV6-1; 8 bases map to TRBD2. The CDR3 has 13 amino acids. Germline V CDR1 and CDR2: MNHNS, SASEGT. V gave up 6 bases and J gave up 3 bases; unmatched junction bases: 4. The CDR3 sequence is CASRGTSNYEQYF. The CDR3 coding sequence is TGTGCCAGCAGGGGGACTAGTAACTACGAGCAGTACTTC.

The genes are TRBV18 and TRBJ1-5; 9 bases fit TRBD1. The CDR3 has 15 amino acids. Germline-derived CDR1 and CDR2 are KGHSH and LQKENI. J gave up 0 bases and V 3 bases, and 0 bases lay outside the gene matches. CDR3 sequence (DNA): TGTGCCAGCTCACCGGGACAGGGTAGCAATCAGCCCCAGCATTTT. Amino acids: CASSPGQGSNQPQHF.

This rearrangement joins TRBV11-2 to TRBJ2-5, with no clear D. The CDR3 is 13 amino acids. The ends were cut back, 0 bases at V and 2 bases at J, with 4 bases in the middle. Germline loops: CDR1 SGHAT, CDR2 FQNNGV. CDR3 bases: TGTGCCAGCAGCTTAGAGAGACAAGAGACCCAGTACTTC. Protein sequence: CASSLERQETQYF.

The chain is built from TRBV5-1 and TRBJ2-3; perhaps TRBD2 as D (6 bases). Trimming took off 6 bases at V and 1 base at J, with 12 bases between the two ends. Germline values: CDR1 SGHRS, CDR2 YFSETQ. The length of the CDR3 is 14 residues. The CDR3 coding sequence is TGCGCCAGCAACCCGGGACTCGGCACAGATACGCAGTATTTT. This codes for CASNPGLGTDTQYF.

This chain joins TRBV6-5 and TRBJ2-5, with a weak D call TRBD2 (7 bases). Trimming removed 0 bases at V and 4 bases at J, with 9 bases between. The CDR3 loop spans 14 amino acids. CDR1 is MNHEY, CDR2 SVGAGI, per germline. CDR3 protein: CASSYSRGGETQYF. CDR3 nucleotides: TGTGCCAGCAGTTACTCGAGGGGGGGAGAGACCCAGTACTTC.

The V call is TRBV28, the J call TRBJ1-1; 7 positions agree with TRBD1. Germline trimming cut 6 bases from V and 7 bases from J; bases unmatched to any gene: 11. Germline CDR1 and CDR2: MDHEN and SYDVKM. The CDR3 consists of 14 residues. CDR3 coding DNA: TGTGCCAGCAGACTGGGACAGTGGGCCCGTGAAGCTTTCTTT. This sequence encodes CASRLGQWAREAFF. The variable domain in full, completed from reference TRBV28 and TRBJ1-1, reads DVKVTQSSRYLVKRTGEKVFLECVQDMDHENMFWYRQDPGLGLRLIYFSYDVKMKEKGDIPEGYSVSREKKERFSLILESASTNQTSMYLCASRLGQWAREAFFGQGTRLTVV.

This clone was counted only a few times. The CDR3 reads CASSEGDSFTGELFF. CDR3 nucleotide sequence: TGTGCCAGCAGTGAAGGGGACAGTTTCACCGGGGAGCTGTTTTTT. This chain joins TRBV6-1 and TRBJ2-2; 7 positions match TRBD1. Germline CDR1 and CDR2: MNHNS and SASEGT. V was pared by 1 base and J by 4 bases, with 3 bases of the junction left unmatched. This CDR3 has 15 amino acids.

The rearrangement uses TRBV5-6 and TRBJ2-6; D unresolved. The V end was cut by 2 bases, the J end by 0 bases, with 6 bases between. CDR3 size: 15 residues. Per the germline V gene, CDR1 is SGHDT and CDR2 is YYEEEE. The CDR3 region has the DNA TGTGCCAGCAGCTTCACATCCTCTGGGGCCAACGTCCTGACTTTC. The encoded protein is CASSFTSSGANVLTF.

The genes are TRBV5-1 and TRBJ1-4; no firm D call. Germline assignment: CDR1 SGHRS and CDR2 YFSETQ. The CDR3 covers 14 residues. The ends were cut back, 0 bases at V and 5 bases at J, with 8 bases in the middle. The CDR3 protein is CASSLDSKNEKLFF. The CDR3, as DNA: TGCGCCAGCAGCTTGGACAGTAAGAATGAAAAACTGTTTTTT.

This clone came up a few times. The rearrangement uses TRBV13 and TRBJ2-7; possibly TRBD2 for D (7 bases). This CDR3 region has 16 residues. The V gene lost 4 bases and the J gene lost 0 bases, with 16 bases spanning the gap. Germline V gives CDR1 PRHDT, CDR2 FYEKMQ (reference sequence). This CDR3 reads CASSSGGSATSYEQYF. The DNA for the CDR3 is TGTGCCAGCAGCTCGGGGGGCAGCGCAACCTCCTACGAGCAGTACTTC.

The chain employs TRBV4-2 and TRBJ2-1, with 9 bases fitting TRBD1. Trimming cost V 4 bases and J 6 bases; bases outside gene matches: 7. The CDR3 contains 15 residues. Per germline, CDR1 LGHNA and CDR2 YNFKEQ. CDR3 sequence reads: CASSPPGQGSNEQFF. In DNA, the CDR3 is TGTGCCAGCAGCCCTCCGGGACAGGGATCCAATGAGCAGTTCTTC.

This clone occurred once. This chain joins TRBV10-3 and TRBJ2-7; D is unclear. Germline V gene lookup returns CDR1 ENHRY and CDR2 SYGVKD. This CDR3 is 14 amino acids long. Trimming took off 2 bases at V and 0 bases at J, with 8 bases between the two ends. The CDR3 coding sequence is TGTGCCATCAGTGAGGACCGGAGCTCCTACGAGCAGTACTTC. Protein sequence: CAISEDRSSYEQYF.